This record looks at one TCR beta chain sequence and its context. There are many counts of this clonotype. The specificity of this receptor is unknown. No base quality values were provided; no much bigger clone lies one nucleotide off. The data were obtained in a study of T cells in Graves' hyperthyroidism and ophthalmopathy (dated by TCRdb to the late 2010s). In terms of the full investigation: Peripheral blood was collected at initial diagnosis, before any treatment. In addition, the study compared T-cell repertoires in thyroid tissue and in blood from 6 or 7 Graves' hyperthyroidism patients. Prospective prediction of ophthalmopathy was tested in an independent validation cohort of fewer than 20 hyperthyroidism patients and 15 to 17 patients who later progressed to ophthalmopathy. After sampling, hyperthyroidism patients received methimazole starting at 30 mg daily, and ophthalmopathy patients received high-dose intravenous methylprednisolone. The 85 to 100 discovery patients were divided at random into training and test sets in a 7:3 ratio. To identify TCR V-J signatures that set the groups apart, the researchers used a discovery cohort of 90 to 100 patients, made up of some 41 with Graves' ophthalmopathy and some 55 with stable Graves' hyperthyroidism. TCR Vbeta CDR3 sequencing of roughly 140 peripheral blood samples (43 ophthalmopathy, roughly 72 hyperthyroidism and around 17 progressor patients) is reported in the paper.

Amplification of TCR beta CDR3 regions was carried out from RNA transcripts. A first-round RT-PCR of the TCR CDR3 used the HTBI primer set with the Qiagen OneStep RT-PCR kit. A second multiplex PCR round built the libraries, followed by size selection and purification. Paired-end sequencing of the libraries was performed with 100 bp reads on an Illumina HiSeq2000. For the original study's pipeline: SOAPnuke was used to process the raw data, throwing out any read that contained adapters or uncalled bases, had a mean Phred below 15, or lacked an exact constant-primer or identifier match. High-quality paired reads were merged using COPE v1.2.5, and each unique nucleotide sequence was defined as a clonotype. MiTCR v1.1 was used to align the clonotypes against IMGT TRBV, TRBD and TRBJ reference segments. The analysis was restricted to V-J combinations with a frequency above 0.0001, which together covered 99.2% of the repertoires. The TCS score was defined as the ratio of F50 (clonal expansion) to E x V (chaos), calculated using BLOSUM62-based TCRdist between CDR3 peptides within each V-J. Welch's t-statistics and random forest reduced approximately 520 V-J features to around 14, which were used in a naive Bayes classifier (R e1071). TCRdb took the public reads, trimmed them with fastp at Q25, ran MiXCR for clone calling and kept in-frame beta chains. Here each entry gathers all rows of one CDR3 protein and keeps the most common genes and DNA. The V and J calls and clone size are TCRdb's, not the authors'. The sample data list under 400,000 distinct CDR3 sequences, and around 18% of these were observed just once. Around 15% of the sample rests with the top ten.

For this chain, trimming is 9 bases at the V end and 4 bases at the J end, and the number of junction bases without a gene match is 8. From its cysteine to its phenylalanine, the CDR3 spans 14 amino acids. The only DNA kept is the CDR3, 42 bases in frame from the first base. From the germline V gene, CDR1 is MDHEN and CDR2 is SYDVKM. In the ophthalmopathy patients, disease was moderately to severely active, with a Clinical Activity Score of 3 or more, a NOSPECS grade of 4 or more, and a duration of less than 3 months. Exclusion was applied to patients with uncontrolled infections, other autoimmune diseases, pregnancy or lactation. Diagnoses were established on the basis of clinical symptoms, serum thyroxine and TRAb, thyroid ultrasound, and orbital computed tomography. Ficoll-Paque density gradient centrifugation was used to isolate PBMCs from around 9.1 ml of fresh peripheral blood. Trizol reagent was used to extract total RNA, and RNA quality was then checked on an Agilent 2100 Bioanalyzer.

Results and caveats for the whole study, not just this receptor: No statistical method was used to fix the sample size in advance, and group allocation was not hidden from the investigators. Most expanded thyroid clonotypes (frequency above 0.001) were also detected in blood, a finding suggesting that blood repertoires may reflect thyroid immune responses. During validation, the model predicted progression to ophthalmopathy a median of roughly six months ahead of onset, with just under 71% sensitivity and 72.22% specificity. Ophthalmopathy was separated from stable hyperthyroidism by a 13 V-J signature model, with around 90% sensitivity and 81% to 82% specificity obtained in cross-validation and 80%/75% obtained in testing.

This clonotype was sampled from a woman aged 40-49 years with Graves' ophthalmopathy. The chain is made from TRBV28 and TRBJ2-7, with 11 bases in between that match TRBD2. What was sequenced was blood. The CDR3 region has the sequence CASKIAGGPYEQYF. The DNA is as follows: TGTGCCAGTAAAATAGCGGGAGGGCCTTACGAGCAGTACTTC.